Listed below are T cell receptor beta chains from one sample, sequenced in a study of shared clonotypes between healthy human individuals. Only in-frame clones appear in the TCRdb table, and some are missing; sequencing was by immunoSEQ multiplex PCR. The sample yields roughly 680,000 clones, roughly two thirds seen once. Sequencing used memory CD4+ T cells sorted from blood. The source is a woman younger than 45 in good health. CDR3s include the opening cysteine and the closing phenylalanine or tryptophan. D genes are given only for firm matches. Clone size is given for some rows only: seen once, a few or many times, or a class if the clone is expanded.

>NA|TRBJ2-1|once|TRBV30
TGTGCCTGGAGTGTAGAGACTTTCAATGAGCAGTTCTTC
CAWSVETFNEQFF
>NA|TRBJ2-1|NA|TRBV27
TGTGCCAGCAGTTTAAGTGGACTTGGGGTAAACAATGAGCAGTTCTTC
CASSLSGLGVNNEQFF
>NA|TRBJ2-7|NA|TRBV5-6
TGTGCCAGCAGCTTGAACTACGAGCAGTACTTC
CASSLNYEQYF
>TRBD1|TRBJ2-7|few|TRBV10-3
TGTGCCATCAGTGACCCGGGACAGGGGGCTTCTTACGAGCAGTACTTC
CAISDPGQGASYEQYF
>NA|TRBJ2-5|few|TRBV19
TGTGCCAGTGCTACAGGGGAGACCCAGTACTTC
CASATGETQYF
>TRBD2|TRBJ2-7|NA|TRBV7-2
TGTGCCAGCAGCTTACTCGGGAGCGGGGCCTCCTACGAGCAGTACTTC
CASSLLGSGASYEQYF
>NA|TRBJ2-2|NA|TRBV6-5
TGTGCCAGCACCAGAGGACTCATCGGGGAGCTGTTTTTT
CASTRGLIGELFF
>NA|TRBJ1-5|NA|TRBV28
TGTGCCAGCCGGCGGGACAACAATCAGCCCCAGCATTTT
CASRRDNNQPQHF
>NA|TRBJ1-1|NA|TRBV5-8
TGTGCCAGCAGGCTACGGAGGAACACTGAAGCTTTCTTT
CASRLRRNTEAFF
>NA|TRBJ2-3|many|TRBV19
TGTGCCAGTAGTATAGCAGCGGTTACAGATACGCAGTATTTT
CASSIAAVTDTQYF
>NA|TRBJ1-4|NA|TRBV2
TGTGCCAGCAGTGACGAACAGGCTGGGGAAAAACTGTTTTTT
CASSDEQAGEKLFF
>TRBD2|TRBJ2-1|NA|TRBV6-4
TGTGCCAGCAGCCCGACTAGCGGATACTCCTACAATGAGCAGTTCTTC
CASSPTSGYSYNEQFF
>TRBD1|TRBJ2-2|NA|TRBV5-8
TGTGCCAGCAGCTCCGGGACAGGGGAGACCGGGGAGCTGTTTTTT
CASSSGTGETGELFF
>NA|TRBJ1-5|NA|TRBV4-2
TGTGCCAGCAGCCAAGATTCTTCAACCCTCGGGGCCCAGCCCCAGCATTTT
CASSQDSSTLGAQPQHF
>NA|TRBJ1-2|NA|TRBV6-6
TGTGCCAGCAGTTACTCTGGCCTAATTGGCGGCTACACCTTC
CASSYSGLIGGYTF
>NA|TRBJ1-1|NA|TRBV6-5
TGTGCCACCAGACCCGGGAGGAGGATCCCTGAAGCTTTCTTT
CATRPGRRIPEAFF
>NA|TRBJ2-7|NA|TRBV7-8
TGTGCCAGCAGCTTTACAACGGGGCTTCACGAGCAGTACTTC
CASSFTTGLHEQYF
>NA|TRBJ2-1|NA|TRBV19
TGTGCCAGTAGTATAGATCCTTCGGTTGAGCAGTTCTTC
CASSIDPSVEQFF
>NA|TRBJ2-7|many|TRBV11-3
TGTGCCAGCAGCTTAAGTGAGGGAACCTACGAGCAGTACTTC
CASSLSEGTYEQYF
>TRBD2|TRBJ2-7|many|TRBV27
TGTGCCAGCCGGACTAGCGCTGGATACGAGCAGTACTTC
CASRTSAGYEQYF
>NA|TRBJ1-1|few|TRBV25-1
TGTGCCAGCAGGCAGGACGGATCTGGGGGCACTGAAGCTTTCTTT
CASRQDGSGGTEAFF
>TRBD1|TRBJ2-1|few|TRBV6-6
TGTGCCAGCATTCCTCAGGGGGACTCCTACAATGAGCAGTTCTTC
CASIPQGDSYNEQFF
>TRBD1|TRBJ1-3|NA|TRBV25-1
TGTGCCACCGAGGGACAGAAGGCGGTCACCATATATTTT
CATEGQKAVTIYF
>TRBD1|TRBJ1-2|NA|TRBV19
TGTGCCAGTAGTAGTGGACAGGCACCCAGCGTCTATGGCTACACCTTC
CASSSGQAPSVYGYTF
>NA|TRBJ1-1|NA|TRBV5-6
TGTGCCAGCAGCCAGTTGGAGGGAGGAGCTTTCTTT
CASSQLEGGAFF
>NA|TRBJ1-1|NA|TRBV7-2
TGTGCCAGCAGTCACGGGCGGTTGAACACTGAAGCTTTCTTT
CASSHGRLNTEAFF
>NA|TRBJ2-5|NA|TRBV6-5
TGTGCCAGCAGTGGGCTGGGAGTCTCCCAAGAGACCCAGTACTTC
CASSGLGVSQETQYF
>NA|TRBJ2-5|NA|TRBV5-1
TGCGCCAGCAGCTTGGTTGCGACAGACACCCAGTACTTC
CASSLVATDTQYF
>NA|TRBJ1-6|NA|TRBV5-1
TGCGCCAGCAGGACACAGGGCACCGATTCACCCCTCCACTTT
CASRTQGTDSPLHF
>NA|TRBJ2-3|NA|TRBV28
TGTGCCAGCAGTTTTTATGGCAGCTACACAGATACGCAGTATTTT
CASSFYGSYTDTQYF
>NA|TRBJ1-2|NA|TRBV5-3
TGTGCCAGCAGCTTAGTAAGGCAAGGCTACACCTTC
CASSLVRQGYTF
>TRBD1|TRBJ2-6|NA|TRBV4-1
TGCGCCAGCAGCCCCGCGGGCAGGGGGCGAAGTGGGGCCAACGTCCTGACTTTC
CASSPAGRGRSGANVLTF
>TRBD1|TRBJ1-2|few|TRBV19
TGTGCCAGTAGTCTCTCCGGGACAGGGGTATCCCACTATGGCTACACCTTC
CASSLSGTGVSHYGYTF
>NA|TRBJ2-7|few|TRBV9
TGTGCCAGCAGCGTAGGAATACAGGAGAACTCCTACGAGCAGTACTTC
CASSVGIQENSYEQYF
>NA|TRBJ1-3|NA|TRBV19
TGTGCCAGTAGTATAAACAGGTCTGGAAACACCATATATTTT
CASSINRSGNTIYF
>NA|TRBJ1-2|NA|TRBV6-4
TGTGCCAGCAGTGACGGGACTCTCTATGGCTACACCTTC
CASSDGTLYGYTF
>TRBD1|TRBJ1-1|NA|TRBV19
TGTGCCAGTAGTATTCGGGACAGGGTAACTGAAGCTTTCTTT
CASSIRDRVTEAFF
>TRBD2|TRBJ2-3|NA|TRBV11-1
TGTGCCAGCAGCCTCCGACTAGCGGGAGCTTCGGATACGCAGTATTTT
CASSLRLAGASDTQYF
>NA|TRBJ1-5|few|TRBV28
TGTGCCACCTCGACAGGCACCGCAAATCAGCCCCAGCATTTT
CATSTGTANQPQHF
>NA|TRBJ1-2|NA|TRBV28
TGTGCCAGCAGGGAGGAAGGGGGAAACTATGGCTACACCTTC
CASREEGGNYGYTF
>NA|TRBJ2-1|NA|TRBV9
TGTGCCAGCAGCTTCCTCGGGGTTGGCGGACACAGTGAGCAGTTCTTC
CASSFLGVGGHSEQFF
>NA|TRBJ2-7|NA|TRBV7-8
TGTGCCAGCAGCTTAGCTTTCGGAAGGGGTTTGGGCGAGCAGTACTTC
CASSLAFGRGLGEQYF
>NA|TRBJ2-7|NA|TRBV4-1
TGCGCCAGCAGCCAAGACCCGGCACAGGGAGACTACGAGCAGTACTTC
CASSQDPAQGDYEQYF
>NA|TRBJ2-1|many|TRBV5-4
TGTGCCAGCAGCCCCGATGAGCGCTACAATGAGCAGTTCTTC
CASSPDERYNEQFF
>NA|TRBJ1-1|NA|TRBV4-1
TGCGCCAGCAGCCAAGGGGTGAACACTGAAGCTTTCTTT
CASSQGVNTEAFF
>NA|TRBJ2-2|many|TRBV2
TGTGCCAGCAGTCGCGGGGGCCTAAACACCGGGGAGCTGTTTTTT
CASSRGGLNTGELFF
>NA|TRBJ1-4|NA|TRBV6-1
TGTGCCAGCAGTGAAGATTTGGCAGGGTCTGAAAAACTGTTTTTT
CASSEDLAGSEKLFF
>NA|TRBJ1-4|few|TRBV29-1
TGCAGCGCTTATACGGGTGAAAAACTGTTTTTT
CSAYTGEKLFF
>TRBD2|TRBJ2-1|NA|TRBV6-6
TGTGCCAGCAGTTACACCACTAGCGGGTCCTACAATGAGCAGTTCTTC
CASSYTTSGSYNEQFF
>TRBD2|TRBJ2-7|NA|TRBV6-5
TGTGCCAGCCAAGAAGGGGCGGGAGGGCCCCTCGAGCAGTACTTC
CASQEGAGGPLEQYF
>TRBD2|TRBJ2-1|NA|TRBV28
TGTGCCAGCAGTCCCGTTCGGGCTAGCGGGAGAGTCAATGAGCAGTTCTTC
CASSPVRASGRVNEQFF
>NA|TRBJ1-4|NA|TRBV6-5
TGTGCCAGCAGTCCCGGTATTACAACTAATGAAAAACTGTTTTTT
CASSPGITTNEKLFF
>NA|TRBJ2-3|many|TRBV9
TGTGCCAGCAGCCCACCCGGGGGGCTTGGTCCCGATACGCAGTATTTT
CASSPPGGLGPDTQYF
>NA|TRBJ2-3|NA|TRBV6-1
TGTGCCAGCAGACAGGGTCTAGATACGCAGTATTTT
CASRQGLDTQYF
>TRBD1|TRBJ1-2|once|TRBV7-2
TGTGCCAGCAGCCCCGGACAGGGCGACTATGGCTACACCTTC
CASSPGQGDYGYTF
>NA|TRBJ1-2|few|TRBV10-1
TGCGCCAGCAGTGAGAATAAGGGCTTTGGCTACACCTTC
CASSENKGFGYTF
>NA|TRBJ2-1|NA|TRBV5-1
TGCGCCAGCTGCTTACAGGTTTCTAATGAGCAGTTCTTC
CASCLQVSNEQFF
>NA|TRBJ2-3|NA|TRBV4-2
TGTGCCAGCAGCCAAGGGGTAGCGCCTAATACGCAGTATTTT
CASSQGVAPNTQYF
>TRBD1|TRBJ1-1|few|TRBV5-4
TGTGCCAGCAGCTCCCGGGACAGGGACACTGAAGCTTTCTTT
CASSSRDRDTEAFF
>NA|TRBJ2-7|NA|TRBV18
TGTGCCAGCTCACCACCCGTTTTGGTGAACGAGCAGTACTTC
CASSPPVLVNEQYF